This TCR beta chain was captured by sequencing in a study of blood T cell repertoires in COVID-19. Study-level background: The United States, Italy and Spain supplied acute and convalescent COVID-19 samples. PBMCs, B-cell-depleted T cells, or T cells were the source of the cDNA or gDNA that made up the material.

In the original processing: From reference gene primer amplification, estimates of nucleated cell counts were derived. The data were produced by immunoSEQ multiplex PCR, yet TCRdb's version contains in-frame clones alone and is incomplete. That table is the source of V, J and clone size, and D and trimming were worked out from the DNA. This sample carries under 40,000 clones, around 96% of them seen once, and the ten largest clones take 3.5% to 4.5%. V lost 2 bases and J lost 8; bases outside the gene matches: 4. This CDR3 has 14 residues. The germline V gene has CDR1 SGHRS and CDR2 YFSETQ. The rearrangement uses TRBV5-1 and TRBJ2-1; 10 bases fit TRBD1. Sequencing input: peripheral blood. This clonotype originated in a human donor with active COVID-19. The donor label of this sample is uncertain. CDR3 coding DNA: TGCGCCAGCAGCTTCGACAGGGGGCCCGATGAGCAGTTCTTC. It yields the protein CASSFDRGPDEQFF. Complete variable domain (other parts from reference TRBV5-1 and TRBJ2-1): KAGVTQTPRYLIKTRGQQVTLSCSPISGHRSVSWYQQTPGQGLQFLFEYFSETQRNKGNFPGRFSGRQFSNSRSEMNVSTLELGDSALYLCASSFDRGPDEQFFGPGTRLTVL.